The next 14 T cell receptor beta chains were all read from a single sample in a study of T cell changes during pregnancy in multiple sclerosis. The table came from immunoSEQ multiplex PCR; TCRdb's copy has only in-frame clones and leaves some out. The table shows around 72,000 clones, with roughly 89% occurring only once. The sample was peripheral blood, taken in the third trimester of pregnancy. The receptor source for this set is a female donor in good health, enrolled as a control in a pregnancy study.

The chain couples TRBV5-1 to TRBJ1-2; D might be TRBD1 (5 bases). The V gene's germline CDR1 is SGHRS and CDR2 YFSETQ. The CDR3 contains 14 residues. The ends were cut back, 0 bases at V and 4 bases at J, with 10 bases in the middle. CDR3 coding DNA: TGCGCCAGCAGCTTGGCTGACAGTTCCTATGGCTACACCTTC. It encodes CASSLADSSYGYTF.

J is TRBJ1-5 and V is TRBV28; no firm D call. The CDR3 sequence is 12 residues long. V was cut by 10 bases and J by 1 base, with 8 bases left in between. Germline values: CDR1 MDHEN, CDR2 SYDVKM. In DNA, the CDR3 is TGTGCCACCGCACAGAGCAATCAGCCCCAGCATTTT. It yields the protein CATAQSNQPQHF.

The rearrangement joins TRBV7-2 to TRBJ1-5; TRBD1 matches at 8 bases. The ends lost 5 bases at V and 5 bases at J; junction bases unmatched: 5. Germline V CDR1 and CDR2: SGHTA, FQGNSA. There are 14 residues in the CDR3. CDR3 protein: CASSPDRGHQPQHF. CDR3 sequence (DNA): TGTGCCAGCAGCCCCGACAGGGGACATCAGCCCCAGCATTTT. Complete variable domain (other parts from reference TRBV7-2 and TRBJ1-5): GAGVSQSPSNKVTEKGKDVELRCDPISGHTALYWYRQSLGQGLEFLIYFQGNSAPDKSGLPSDRFSAERTGGSVSTLTIQRTQQEDSAVYLCASSPDRGHQPQHFGDGTRLSIL.

V and J are TRBV7-2 and TRBJ2-5; 12 positions match TRBD2. With 5 bases clipped from V and 4 bases from J, the junction kept 8 bases outside the gene matches. Germline V lookup: CDR1 SGHTA, CDR2 FQGNSA. This CDR3 region has 16 residues. The CDR3 DNA follows: TGTGCCAGCAGCCAACCCGCTAGCGGGGGGGGAGAGACCCAGTACTTC. As protein: CASSQPASGGGETQYF.

The V call is TRBV23-1, the J call TRBJ1-1, with 8 bases fitting TRBD1. TRBV23-1 qualifies as an ORF whose function is uncertain. The CDR3 totals 15 residues. V gave up 2 bases and J gave up 1 base; unmatched junction bases: 3. The CDR3 spells CASSQKGQGNTEAFF. The CDR3 DNA sequence: TGCGCCAGCAGTCAAAAAGGACAGGGGAACACTGAAGCTTTCTTT.

V usage is TRBV7-9 and J usage is TRBJ1-2; a weak D match, TRBD1 (6 bases). The CDR3 extends over 15 amino acids. Trimming took off 2 bases at V and 6 bases at J, with 16 bases between the two ends. The V gene's germline CDR1 is SEHNR and CDR2 FQNEAQ (reference sequence). As DNA, the CDR3 is TGTGCCAGCAGCTTATCTTTGACAGGCGACAATGGCTACACCTTC. Translating it yields CASSLSLTGDNGYTF.

The rearrangement links TRBV29-1 to TRBJ1-2; D gene uncertain. From germline, CDR1 is SQVTM and CDR2 ANQGSEA. The CDR3 runs 16 residues. Trimming stripped 0 bases from V and 4 bases from J, with 18 bases between. The CDR3 loop reads CSVEDLIGPMSYGYTF. In DNA form, the CDR3 reads TGCAGCGTTGAAGATCTTATTGGTCCTATGTCCTATGGCTACACCTTC.

The DNA of the CDR3 is TGTGCCAGCTCACCACGGCTAGCGGACGATGAGCAGTTCTTC. It is translated as CASSPRLADDEQFF. V gene TRBV18 combines with J gene TRBJ2-1, with TRBD2 identical over 7 bases. This CDR3 is built from 14 residues. CDR1 is KGHSH and CDR2 is LQKENI in the germline V gene. With V trimmed by 1 base and J by 8 bases, 5 bases remained unmatched.

V gene TRBV6-5 combines with J gene TRBJ2-7; tentative D call: TRBD1 (5 bases). The CDR3 contains 13 residues. V was trimmed by 2 bases and J by 2 bases, leaving 7 bases between them. Germline loops: CDR1 MNHEY, CDR2 SVGAGI. DNA of the CDR3: TGTGCCAGCAGTTACAAGGGGACCTACGAGCAGTACTTC. This encodes CASSYKGTYEQYF.

The chain couples TRBV29-1 to TRBJ1-1; 8 positions agree with TRBD1. V lost 2 bases, J lost 3 bases, and 17 bases stayed unmatched. Per germline, CDR1 SQVTM and CDR2 ANQGSEA. The CDR3 sequence is 18 residues long. Here the CDR3 DNA reads TGCAGCGTTGAACCAGGGGGCATAAGTTTTTTCGGGGACACTGAAGCTTTCTTT. This translates into CSVEPGGISFFGDTEAFF.

The chain couples TRBV27 to TRBJ2-3; 7 positions match TRBD1. After removal of 2 bases from V and 2 bases from J, the junction contained 4 bases not matched to a gene. This CDR3 contains 15 residues. The germline gives CDR1 MNHEY, CDR2 SMNVEV (reference sequence). CDR3 DNA: TGTGCCAGCAGTTTAGACAGGGCGTCCACAGATACGCAGTATTTT. The encoded protein is CASSLDRASTDTQYF.

The rearrangement links TRBV19 to TRBJ2-3; D is possibly TRBD1 (5 bases). Germline V CDR1 and CDR2: LNHDA, SQIVND (reference sequence). V lost 7 bases and J 1 base, leaving 9 bases between the germline ends. The CDR3 consists of 13 residues. CDR3 in amino acids: CASKGRGTDTQYF. The CDR3 coding sequence is TGTGCCAGTAAGGGCAGGGGCACAGATACGCAGTATTTT. Using reference TRBV19 and TRBJ2-3 for the parts outside the CDR3, the full variable domain is DGGITQSPKYLFRKEGQNVTLSCEQNLNHDAMYWYRQDPGQGLRLIYYSQIVNDFQKGDIAEGYSVSREKKESFPLTVTSAQKNPTAFYLCASKGRGTDTQYFGPGTRLTVL.

The rearrangement joins TRBV30 to TRBJ2-5, with 11 positions matching TRBD2. V shed 3 bases, J shed 5 bases, and the junction held 17 bases outside the gene matches. The CDR3 covers 18 residues. CDR1 and CDR2 from the germline V gene are GTSNPN and SVGIG (reference sequence). This chain's CDR3 is CAWSALGLADRLWETQYF. In DNA form, the CDR3 reads TGTGCCTGGAGCGCTTTGGGACTAGCGGATCGGCTGTGGGAGACCCAGTACTTC. The variable domain in full, completed from reference TRBV30 and TRBJ2-5, reads SQTIHQWPATLVQPVGSPLSLECTVEGTSNPNLYWYRQAAGRGLQLLFYSVGIGQISSEVPQNLSASRPQDRQFILSSKKLLLSDSGFYLCAWSALGLADRLWETQYFGPGTRLLVL.

The rearrangement joins TRBV7-8 to TRBJ1-3; no firm D call. The CDR3 consists of 15 residues. Germline assignment: CDR1 SGHVS and CDR2 FQNEAQ. Trimming removed 5 bases from V and 4 bases from J, with 15 bases in between. The CDR3, as DNA: TGTGCCAGCAGCCAAAACTCGAGAGGGGGAAACACCATATATTTT. Translating it yields CASSQNSRGGNTIYF.